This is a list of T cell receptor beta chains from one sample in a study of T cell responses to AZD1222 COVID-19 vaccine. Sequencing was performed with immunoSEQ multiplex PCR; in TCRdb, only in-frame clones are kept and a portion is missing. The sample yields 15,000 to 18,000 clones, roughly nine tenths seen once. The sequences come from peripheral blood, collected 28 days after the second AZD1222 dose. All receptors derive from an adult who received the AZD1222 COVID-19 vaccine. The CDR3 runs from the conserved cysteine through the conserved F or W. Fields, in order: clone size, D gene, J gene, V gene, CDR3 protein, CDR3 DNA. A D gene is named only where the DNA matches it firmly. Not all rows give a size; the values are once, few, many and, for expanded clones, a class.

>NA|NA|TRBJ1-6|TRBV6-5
CASSYSLEATSPLHF
TGTGCCAGCAGTTACTCGTTAGAGGCGACTTCACCCCTCCACTTT
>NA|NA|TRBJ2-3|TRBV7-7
CASSQDRAGTDTQYF
TGTGCTAGCAGCCAGGACCGGGCGGGCACAGATACGCAGTATTTT
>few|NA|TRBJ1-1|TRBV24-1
CATSDQMNTEAFF
TGTGCCACCAGTGACCAAATGAACACTGAAGCTTTCTTT
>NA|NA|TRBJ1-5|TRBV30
CAWSGGAGQPQHF
TGTGCCTGGAGTGGCGGAGCGGGCCAGCCCCAGCATTTT
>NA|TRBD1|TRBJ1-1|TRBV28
CASSSRQGLNTEAFF
TGTGCCAGCAGTAGCAGACAGGGACTGAACACTGAAGCTTTCTTT
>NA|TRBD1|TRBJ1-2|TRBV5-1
CASSLSGGSNYGYTF
TGCGCCAGCAGCTTATCAGGGGGCTCTAACTATGGCTACACCTTC
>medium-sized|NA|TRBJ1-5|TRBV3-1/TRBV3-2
CASSTGDSNQPQHF
TGTGCCAGCAGTACAGGTGACTCCAATCAGCCCCAGCATTTT
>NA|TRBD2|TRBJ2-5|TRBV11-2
CASSQSGLAETQYF
TGTGCCAGCAGCCAGAGTGGACTAGCGGAGACCCAGTACTTC
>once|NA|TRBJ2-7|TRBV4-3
CASSQGWPNESYEQYF
TGCGCCAGCAGCCAGGGCTGGCCGAACGAATCCTACGAGCAGTACTTC
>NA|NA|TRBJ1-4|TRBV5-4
CASSLGAATNEKLFF
TGTGCCAGCAGCTTGGGAGCAGCAACTAATGAAAAACTGTTTTTT
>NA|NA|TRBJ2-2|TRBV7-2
CASSAFPPANTGELFF
TGTGCCAGCAGCGCGTTCCCCCCGGCGAACACCGGGGAGCTGTTTTTT
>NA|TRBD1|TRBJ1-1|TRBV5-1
CASASTTGTGGTEAFF
TGCGCCAGCGCGTCCACCACCGGGACAGGGGGAACTGAAGCTTTCTTT
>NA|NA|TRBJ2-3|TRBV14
CASSLTRGGSTDTQYF
TGTGCCAGCAGCCTCACCCGCGGAGGGAGCACAGATACGCAGTATTTT
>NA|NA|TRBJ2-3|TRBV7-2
CASSFTDTQYF
TGTGCCAGCAGCTTCACAGATACGCAGTATTTT
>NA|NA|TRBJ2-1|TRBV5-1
CASSPSGLNNEQFF
TGCGCCAGCAGTCCATCAGGACTGAACAATGAGCAGTTCTTC
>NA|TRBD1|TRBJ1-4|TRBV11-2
CASSPWTGANEKLFF
TGTGCCAGCAGCCCTTGGACAGGGGCTAATGAAAAACTGTTTTTT
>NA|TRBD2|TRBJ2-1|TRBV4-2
CASSVNSGGPSYNEQFF
TGTGCCAGCAGCGTAAATAGCGGGGGTCCTTCCTACAATGAGCAGTTCTTC
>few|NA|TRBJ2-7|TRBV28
CASRPAGVGYEQYF
TGTGCCAGCCGACCGGCTGGGGTTGGCTACGAGCAGTACTTC
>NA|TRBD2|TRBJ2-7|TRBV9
CASRPGLAENYYEQYF
TGTGCCAGCAGGCCGGGACTAGCGGAGAACTACTACGAGCAGTACTTC
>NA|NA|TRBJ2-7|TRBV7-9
CASSLGGNGDYEQYF
TGTGCCAGCAGTTTAGGGGGAAACGGAGACTACGAGCAGTACTTC
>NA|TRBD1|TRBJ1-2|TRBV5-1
CASSPDRGYGYTF
TGCGCCAGCAGCCCGGACAGGGGCTATGGCTACACCTTC
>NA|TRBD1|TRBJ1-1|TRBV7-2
CASRLTGRTEAFF
TGTGCCAGCAGGTTGACAGGGCGCACTGAAGCTTTCTTT
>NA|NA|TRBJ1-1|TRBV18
CASSPMNSANTEAFF
TGTGCCAGCTCACCAATGAACAGTGCGAACACTGAAGCTTTCTTT
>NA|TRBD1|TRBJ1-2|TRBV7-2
CASSQPRGDNYGYTF
TGTGCCAGCAGCCAACCCAGGGGGGATAACTATGGCTACACCTTC
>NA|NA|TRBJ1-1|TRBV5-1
CASSLGNEAFF
TGCGCCAGCAGCCTGGGGAATGAAGCTTTCTTT
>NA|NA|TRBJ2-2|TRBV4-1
CASSPSPGNTGELFF
TGCGCCAGCAGCCCGTCCCCCGGGAACACCGGGGAGCTGTTTTTT
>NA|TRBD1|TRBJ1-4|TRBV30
CAWNPGQGIYEKLFF
TGTGCCTGGAACCCCGGACAGGGTATATATGAAAAACTGTTTTTT
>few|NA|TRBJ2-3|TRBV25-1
CASSAGRLTDTQYF
TGTGCCAGCAGTGCGGGACGGCTCACAGATACGCAGTATTTT
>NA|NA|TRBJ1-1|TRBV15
CATSRGHANTEAFF
TGTGCCACCAGCAGAGGACACGCGAACACTGAAGCTTTCTTT
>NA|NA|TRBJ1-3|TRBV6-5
CASSSGRESGNTIYF
TGTGCCAGCAGTTCAGGCAGGGAGTCTGGAAACACCATATATTTT
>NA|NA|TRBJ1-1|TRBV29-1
CSVEVQGLKAFGAFF
TGCAGCGTTGAAGTTCAGGGACTGAAGGCGTTCGGAGCTTTCTTT
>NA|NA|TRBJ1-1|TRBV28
CASSPGGRGWNTEAFF
TGTGCCAGCAGCCCTGGCGGTCGGGGATGGAACACTGAAGCTTTCTTT
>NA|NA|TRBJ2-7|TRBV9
CASSPRLVQPQYF
TGTGCCAGCAGCCCCCGTTTGGTCCAGCCGCAGTACTTC
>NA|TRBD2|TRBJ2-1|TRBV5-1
CASQGLAGGDSYNEQFF
TGCGCCAGCCAGGGACTAGCGGGAGGGGACTCCTACAATGAGCAGTTCTTC
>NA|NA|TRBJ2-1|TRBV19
CASSSRDYNEQFF
TGTGCCAGTAGTAGTCGGGACTACAATGAGCAGTTCTTC
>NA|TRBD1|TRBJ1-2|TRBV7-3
CASSSGDRLRYGYTF
TGTGCCAGCAGCTCCGGGGACAGGTTAAGATATGGCTACACCTTC
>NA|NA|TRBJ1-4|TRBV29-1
CSVEYGSNEKLFF
TGCAGCGTTGAATACGGCAGTAATGAAAAACTGTTTTTT
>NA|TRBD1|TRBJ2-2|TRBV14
CASSQDFPGGTGELFF
TGTGCCAGCAGCCAAGATTTCCCAGGGGGCACCGGGGAGCTGTTTTTT
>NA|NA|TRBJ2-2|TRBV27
CASTAAPSLLGELFF
TGTGCCAGCACCGCCGCGCCAAGTCTGCTCGGGGAGCTGTTTTTT
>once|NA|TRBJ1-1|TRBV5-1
CASSLSWRGGTEAFF
TGCGCCAGCAGCTTGTCATGGAGGGGAGGTACTGAAGCTTTCTTT
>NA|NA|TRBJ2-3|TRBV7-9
CASSLVGGTDTQYF
TGTGCCAGCAGCTTAGTCGGAGGCACAGATACGCAGTATTTT
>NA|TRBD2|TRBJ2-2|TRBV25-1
CASSDPLAGDTGELFF
TGTGCCAGCAGTGACCCCTTAGCGGGGGACACCGGGGAGCTGTTTTTT
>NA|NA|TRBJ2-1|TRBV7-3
CASSSDLTGNEQFF
TGTGCCAGCAGCTCGGACCTAACGGGGAATGAGCAGTTCTTC
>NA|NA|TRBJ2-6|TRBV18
CASSPPGPGANVLTF
TGTGCCAGCTCACCGCCGGGGCCGGGGGCCAACGTCCTGACTTTC
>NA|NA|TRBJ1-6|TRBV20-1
CSASGIRDNSPLHF
TGCAGTGCTAGTGGAATCCGGGATAATTCACCCCTCCACTTT
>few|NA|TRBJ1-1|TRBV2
CASKQQGNTEAFF
TGTGCCAGCAAACAGCAGGGGAACACTGAAGCTTTCTTT
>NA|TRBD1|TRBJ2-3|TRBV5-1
CASSLGTGNTDTQYF
TGCGCCAGCAGCTTGGGGACAGGGAACACAGATACGCAGTATTTT
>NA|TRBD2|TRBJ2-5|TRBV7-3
CASSFTSGSFETQYF
TGTGCCAGCAGCTTCACTAGCGGGAGTTTCGAGACCCAGTACTTC
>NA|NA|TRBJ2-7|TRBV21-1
CASSKTGPQGYEQYF
TGTGCCAGCAGCAAGACGGGACCTCAAGGTTACGAGCAGTACTTC
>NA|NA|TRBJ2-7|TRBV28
CASTGGLHEQYF
TGTGCCAGCACCGGAGGGCTACACGAGCAGTACTTC
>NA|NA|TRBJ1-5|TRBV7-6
CASSLMEGSGQPQHF
TGTGCCAGCAGCTTAATGGAGGGGAGCGGTCAGCCCCAGCATTTT
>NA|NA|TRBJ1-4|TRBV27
CASSASNEKLFF
TGTGCCAGCAGTGCCTCTAATGAAAAACTGTTTTTT
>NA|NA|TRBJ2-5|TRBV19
CASSPGLKETQYF
TGTGCCAGTAGTCCTGGTTTGAAGGAGACCCAGTACTTC
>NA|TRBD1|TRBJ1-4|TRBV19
CASSRARDRGEKLFF
TGTGCCAGTAGCCGCGCCAGGGACAGGGGGGAAAAACTGTTTTTT
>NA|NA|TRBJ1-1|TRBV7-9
CASSSVSEAFF
TGTGCCAGCAGCTCCGTGTCCGAAGCTTTCTTT
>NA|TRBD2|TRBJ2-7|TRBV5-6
CASSLWGLARGEQYF
TGTGCCAGCAGCTTGTGGGGACTAGCAAGGGGCGAGCAGTACTTC